This paragraph covers one TCR beta chain sequence. Its matching antigen is unknown. Donors had nominal health at sampling but likely had unrecorded immune exposures. This entry belongs to a study of cytomegalovirus exposure and HLA in healthy donors. 60 Vbeta and 13 Jbeta primers were used in PCR. The assay was immunoSEQ multiplex PCR, and TCRdb's table has in-frame clones only and misses some. The repertoire holds some 190,000 clones, with less than 85% as singletons. General study results and limits: Some segments of the V type, notably TRBV6-2 and TRBV6-3, were excluded as indistinguishable. The authors later found most CMV-associated TCR beta chains appeared HLA-restricted.

The CDR3 runs 14 residues. Germline-derived CDR1 and CDR2 are SGDLS and YYNGEE. V lost 0 bases and J lost 1, with 4 bases in between. Material: PBMCs. The TCR was taken from a man aged 25-45 years in good health and CMV-seropositive. This chain connects TRBV9 to TRBJ2-2; D call uncertain. CDR3 protein: CASSVAGNTGELFF. CDR3 DNA: TGTGCCAGCAGCGTAGCCGGGAACACCGGGGAGCTGTTTTTT.